These T cell receptor beta chains were read from a single sample in a study of CD8 T cells in ankylosing spondylitis. TCRdb used MiXCR to reprocess the 5' RACE reads, holding one entry per CDR3 protein. Of roughly 13,000 distinct CDR3 sequences listed, over 2.5% are singletons. Material for sequencing was blood, either unsorted or a sorted T cell fraction (not recorded which). The source of these receptors is a male donor with ankylosing spondylitis or in good health (not recorded which). Both conserved end residues are part of each CDR3. Each record gives: D gene, V gene, J gene, clone size, CDR3 DNA, CDR3 protein. A D gene is named only where the DNA matches it firmly. Size tells how often a clone was seen (once, few, many) or the class of an expanded clone, and some rows leave it out.

TRBD2	TRBV9	TRBJ2-2	medium-sized	TGTGCCAGCAGCGTCACTAGCGGGGGGTGGACCGGGGAGCTGTTTTTT	CASSVTSGGWTGELFF
NA	TRBV9	TRBJ2-1	NA	TGTGCCAGCAGCGTAGCAGGGGCTAGCTCCTACAATGAGCAGTTCTTC	CASSVAGASSYNEQFF
NA	TRBV9	TRBJ2-5	many	TGTGCCAGCAGCGTCGGAACCTTGCCCCAAGAGACCCAGTACTTC	CASSVGTLPQETQYF
NA	TRBV9	TRBJ2-1	many	TGTGCCAGCAGCAAGCGACTTAACAATGAGCAGTTCTTC	CASSKRLNNEQFF
NA	TRBV9	TRBJ2-1	medium-sized	TGTGCCAGCAGCTTTACAGGGAACAATGAGCAGTTCTTC	CASSFTGNNEQFF
TRBD1	TRBV9	TRBJ2-2	many	TGTGCCAGCAGCGACACCTTTGGACAGGGGGCCACCGGGGAGCTGTTTTTT	CASSDTFGQGATGELFF
TRBD1	TRBV9	TRBJ2-7	many	TGTGCCAGCAGCGTAGTTCCAGGGGGCTACGAGCAGTACTTC	CASSVVPGGYEQYF
NA	TRBV9	TRBJ2-1	many	TGTGCCAGCAGCGTGAGGGGCATCCCTGTGGATGAGCAGTTCTTC	CASSVRGIPVDEQFF
NA	TRBV9	TRBJ1-2	many	TGTGCCAGCAGCGCTACCCAGGGTGGCTACACCTTC	CASSATQGGYTF
TRBD2	TRBV9	TRBJ2-1	many	TGTGCCAGCACTGTCGGACTAGGGTTTGATGATGAGCAGTTCTTC	CASTVGLGFDDEQFF
NA	TRBV21-1	TRBJ2-7	many	TGTGCCAGCAGCAAAGTTGGAGGGGGCTACGAGCAGTACTTC	CASSKVGGGYEQYF
NA	TRBV9	TRBJ1-1	many	TGTGCCAGCAGCCTTAGGGTAGTCGAGCAGGGGAACACTGAAGCTTTCTTT	CASSLRVVEQGNTEAFF
NA	TRBV9	TRBJ1-4	NA	TGTGCCAGCAGCCGGGGGCTGGGAGATGAAAAACTGTTTTTT	CASSRGLGDEKLFF
TRBD1	TRBV9	TRBJ2-7	many	TGTGCCAGCAGCGCCGGGGCGGGACAGGGGGCTCGGGAGCAGTACTTC	CASSAGAGQGAREQYF
TRBD1	TRBV9	TRBJ1-1	many	TGTGCCAGCAGCGTGAGGACAGGTAGAAACACTGAAGCTTTCTTT	CASSVRTGRNTEAFF
TRBD1	TRBV9	TRBJ2-7	NA	TGTGCCAGCAGCGTACTTCCGATGACAGGGGGCGCTGACTACGAGCAGTACTTC	CASSVLPMTGGADYEQYF
NA	TRBV9	TRBJ2-1	many	TGTGCCAGCAGCGTAGAGGGGGGGCCTACGGATGAGCAGTTCTTC	CASSVEGGPTDEQFF
NA	TRBV9	TRBJ2-5	NA	TGTGCCAGCAGCGTGGCCCCCAGCCGCAAAGAGACCCAGTACTTC	CASSVAPSRKETQYF
NA	TRBV9	TRBJ1-2	medium-sized	TGTGCCAGCAGCGTAGCGGGGGGGATCTATGGCTACACCTTC	CASSVAGGIYGYTF
NA	TRBV9	TRBJ2-7	many	TGTGCCAGCAGCGCGGATCCCTCAGGGTCCTACGAGCAGTACTTC	CASSADPSGSYEQYF
TRBD1	TRBV9	TRBJ2-7	many	TGTGCCAGCAGCGCCACTCCACAGGGGGCAAAGCAGTACTTC	CASSATPQGAKQYF
NA	TRBV9	TRBJ2-1	many	TGTGCCAGCAGCGTAGATGGAACTGAGCAGTTCTTC	CASSVDGTEQFF
NA	TRBV9	TRBJ1-4	many	TGTGCCAGCAGCGGCCGGGACGTAGCTAATGAAAAACTGTTTTTT	CASSGRDVANEKLFF